The 32 T cell receptor beta chains below come from one sample, sequenced in a study of T cell responses to AZD1222 COVID-19 vaccine. The data were produced by immunoSEQ multiplex PCR, yet TCRdb's version contains in-frame clones alone and is incomplete. This repertoire shows approximately 130,000 clones, roughly 87% found once; its top ten account for around 5%. This specimen was peripheral blood, taken 28 days after the second AZD1222 dose. These receptors were taken from an adult who received the AZD1222 COVID-19 vaccine.

The chain links TRBV5-1 to TRBJ2-7; maybe TRBD2 (5 bases). The CDR3 has 13 residues. Germline lookup yields CDR1 SGHRS and CDR2 YFSETQ. V was cut by 4 bases and J by 2 bases, with 10 bases left in between. The CDR3 DNA is TGCGCCAGCAGCGGAGGAAATCCCTACGAGCAGTACTTC. Translating gives CASSGGNPYEQYF.

This chain connects TRBV3-1 (or the pseudogene TRBV3-2) to TRBJ2-3; 11 bases agree with TRBD2. This CDR3 comprises 15 residues. The trim removed 4 bases at V and 4 bases at J, leaving 4 bases unmatched. Germline V gene lookup returns CDR1 LGHDT and CDR2 YNNKEL (reference sequence). The chain's CDR3 is CASSPRTSGSDTQYF. CDR3 DNA sequence: TGTGCCAGCAGCCCGAGGACTAGCGGGTCAGATACGCAGTATTTT.

J is TRBJ2-1 and V is TRBV11-3; possibly TRBD1 for D (6 bases). V gave up 5 bases and J gave up 6 bases, with 14 bases separating them. From germline, CDR1 is SGHNT and CDR2 YENEEA. The CDR3 length is 14 residues. The CDR3 DNA reads TGTGCCAGCAGCCCCAGCGCCAGGGGCAATGAGCAGTTCTTC. It codes for CASSPSARGNEQFF.

V gene TRBV5-6 combines with J gene TRBJ1-2; D remains unclear. Germline V gene lookup returns CDR1 SGHDT and CDR2 YYEEEE. V lost 0 bases to trimming and J lost 4 bases, with 7 bases between them. The CDR3 is made up of 13 amino acids. Here the CDR3 DNA reads TGTGCCAGCAGCTTGGGTGGTCCCTATGGCTACACCTTC. Translating gives CASSLGGPYGYTF.

The chain couples TRBV28 to TRBJ1-4; D unclear. The length of the CDR3 is 13 residues. Germline V gene lookup returns CDR1 MDHEN and CDR2 SYDVKM. Between the trimmed V and J ends, which lost 3 bases and 10 bases, there was a span of 12 bases. The CDR3 protein is CASSLTAGGKLFF. The CDR3 nucleotides are TGTGCCAGCAGTTTGACGGCCGGAGGAAAACTGTTTTTT.

This clone came up a few times. The CDR3 protein is CASSFFTLSHPAPDTQYF. The DNA for the CDR3 is TGTGCCAGCAGTTTCTTCACTCTTTCCCACCCGGCACCAGATACGCAGTATTTT. V gene TRBV28 combines with J gene TRBJ2-3; the D is unclear. Germline V gene sequence: CDR1 MDHEN, CDR2 SYDVKM. Trimming removed 3 bases from V and 4 bases from J, with 23 bases in between. CDR3 length: 18 amino acids.

J is TRBJ2-3 and V is TRBV6-5; D is unclear. Germline V gene lookup returns CDR1 MNHEY and CDR2 SVGAGI. V was clipped by 2 bases and J by 6 bases, with 9 bases between them. The length of the CDR3 is 13 residues. The CDR3 sequence: CASSYSVEDTQYF. The CDR3 DNA sequence: TGTGCCAGCAGTTACAGTGTCGAGGATACGCAGTATTTT.

The chain links TRBV5-1 to TRBJ2-7, with 10 bases lining up with TRBD2. This CDR3 is built from 16 residues. CDR1 and CDR2 (germline): SGHRS, YFSETQ. V was pared by 1 base and J by 4 bases, with 8 bases of the junction left unmatched. The CDR3 reads CASSLRASGSLYEQYF. DNA for the CDR3: TGCGCCAGCAGCTTGAGGGCTAGCGGGAGTTTATACGAGCAGTACTTC.

The V gene is TRBV9, the J gene TRBJ1-5; 9 bases match TRBD1. Germline CDR1 reads SGDLS; CDR2 reads YYNGEE. CDR3 size: 17 residues. With V trimmed by 4 bases and J by 2 bases, 10 bases remained unmatched. Here the CDR3 reads CASSFGQGREGNQPQHF. The CDR3 DNA sequence: TGTGCCAGCAGCTTTGGACAGGGGAGAGAGGGCAATCAGCCCCAGCATTTT.

The chain combines TRBV6-5 with TRBJ1-2, with D unresolved. CDR3 length: 14 amino acids. V shed 0 bases and J shed 5 bases, with 10 bases lying between them. The V gene's germline CDR1 is MNHEY and CDR2 SVGAGI. In DNA, the CDR3 is TGTGCCAGCAGTTACTCGATAGGCACTTATGGCTACACCTTC. It specifies CASSYSIGTYGYTF.

The chain carries TRBV30 and TRBJ1-2, with D uncertain. Trimming took off 6 bases at V and 8 bases at J, with 19 bases between the two ends. The length of the CDR3 is 13 residues. Looked up from germline, CDR1 is GTSNPN and CDR2 is SVGIG (reference sequence). The CDR3 spells CACEDPSRGGYTF. The CDR3 nucleotides are TGTGCCTGCGAAGACCCCTCGAGAGGGGGCTACACCTTC.

This clone was observed a single time. The V and J genes are TRBV2 and TRBJ1-5; D unclear. Germline V gene sequence: CDR1 SNHLY, CDR2 FYNNEI. The V and J ends lost 6 bases and 1 base respectively, with 19 bases between them. The CDR3 is made up of 17 amino acids. The CDR3 DNA is TGTGCCAGCAGCTGGAACCAAGGGAGGTTAAGCAATCAGCCCCAGCATTTT. It translates to CASSWNQGRLSNQPQHF.

This sequence joins TRBV23-1 and TRBJ2-5; D remains unclear. TRBV23-1 is an open reading frame, and its role is uncertain. The CDR3 runs 15 residues. V gave up 0 bases and J gave up 0 bases, with 8 bases separating them. The CDR3 sequence: CASSQSSAYQETQYF. The CDR3 bases are TGCGCCAGCAGTCAATCGTCAGCTTACCAAGAGACCCAGTACTTC.

This chain uses TRBV19 with TRBJ1-2; no firm D call. Trimming took off 9 bases at V and 4 bases at J, with 18 bases between the two ends. Per germline, CDR1 LNHDA and CDR2 SQIVND (reference sequence). The CDR3 spans 14 residues. The CDR3 sequence is CASRRPTALYGYTF. The CDR3, as DNA: TGTGCCAGCCGACGGCCTACTGCCCTCTATGGCTACACCTTC.

V usage is TRBV30 and J usage is TRBJ1-3; TRBD1 is a possible D gene (5 bases). CDR1 and CDR2 from the germline V gene are GTSNPN and SVGIG (reference sequence). The CDR3 extends over 14 amino acids. For the CDR3, the DNA is TGTGCGTGGTCGGGGACCTTCTGGGGAAACACCATATATTTT. It yields the protein CAWSGTFWGNTIYF.

This sequence joins TRBV30 and TRBJ2-1; 9 bases match TRBD2. V lost 5 bases to trimming and J lost 7 bases; unmatched junction nucleotides: 15. The CDR3 runs 16 residues. Germline V lookup: CDR1 GTSNPN, CDR2 SVGIG (reference sequence). Here the CDR3 DNA reads TGTGCCTGGGCCCCGGGGACTAGCCCCGAGGGAAATGAGCAGTTCTTC. It is translated as CAWAPGTSPEGNEQFF. Using reference TRBV30 and TRBJ2-1 for the parts outside the CDR3, the full variable domain is SQTIHQWPATLVQPVGSPLSLECTVEGTSNPNLYWYRQAAGRGLQLLFYSVGIGQISSEVPQNLSASRPQDRQFILSSKKLLLSDSGFYLCAWAPGTSPEGNEQFFGPGTRLTVL.

V gene TRBV9 combines with J gene TRBJ2-1; 10 bases agree with TRBD2. The CDR3 contains 16 residues. Germline V gene data show CDR1 as SGDLS and CDR2 as YYNGEE. Losses at the gene ends were 0 bases for V and 5 bases for J; bases not matched to a gene: 5. The CDR3 sequence: CASSVGSGGADNEQFF. CDR3 bases: TGTGCCAGCAGCGTAGGAAGCGGGGGGGCCGACAATGAGCAGTTCTTC.

In regard to this clone: Because the CDR3's place on the DNA is in doubt, the DNA is left out and the CDR3 is given as listed by TCRdb. The chain has TRBV21-1 and TRBJ1-3. TRBV21-1 is deemed a pseudogene. Inclusive of both ends, the CDR3 amounts to 16 amino acids. The CDR3 protein is CANLQVGVGCGNTIYF.

CDR3 residues: CASSSVQGVWLGLGEQFF. The CDR3 region has the DNA TGTGCCAGCAGCTCCGTACAGGGGGTTTGGCTTGGCTTGGGTGAGCAGTTCTTC. The chain couples TRBV11-2 to TRBJ2-1; 8 nucleotides match TRBD1. Unmatched junction bases numbered 20, after V lost 4 bases and J lost 9 bases. This CDR3 has 18 residues. CDR1 and CDR2 from the germline V gene are SGHAT and FQNNGV.

V is TRBV28 and J is TRBJ2-3, with D uncertain. The CDR3 length is 12 residues. V lost 5 bases and J 6 bases, leaving 9 bases between the germline ends. The germline V gene encodes CDR1 MDHEN and CDR2 SYDVKM. The CDR3 DNA is TGTGCCAGCAGTGGGGATCGGGATACGCAGTATTTT. Its translation is CASSGDRDTQYF.

The chain employs TRBV27 and TRBJ2-5, with D unresolved. The length of the CDR3 is 12 residues. Germline V CDR1 and CDR2: MNHEY, SMNVEV (reference sequence). Trimming pared 6 bases from V and 2 bases from J, leaving 7 bases between. CDR3 amino acids: CASRDNQETQYF. The CDR3 DNA is TGTGCCAGCAGAGACAATCAAGAGACCCAGTACTTC.

J is TRBJ1-1 and V is TRBV11-2; D gene uncertain. Trimming stripped 5 bases from V and 0 bases from J, with 10 bases between. CDR3 length equals 14 residues. Per germline, CDR1 SGHAT and CDR2 FQNNGV. CDR3 loop: CASSPSQVNTEAFF. As DNA, the CDR3 is TGTGCCAGCAGCCCAAGCCAAGTGAACACTGAAGCTTTCTTT.

The chain recombines TRBV11-3 with TRBJ2-7; TRBD1 aligns across 10 bases. The junction had 2 bases not matched to a gene; V was cut back by 1 base and J by 2 bases. The CDR3 covers 15 residues. Germline values: CDR1 SGHNT, CDR2 YENEEA. CDR3 in amino acids: CASSLGGQGPYEQYF. CDR3 sequence (DNA): TGTGCCAGCAGCTTAGGGGGACAGGGGCCCTACGAGCAGTACTTC.

The rearrangement uses TRBV4-1 and TRBJ1-1; perhaps TRBD1 as D (5 bases). CDR3 length: 16 amino acids. The ends were cut back, 3 bases at V and 1 base at J, with 15 bases in the middle. Germline values: CDR1 MGHRA, CDR2 YSYEKL. CDR3 in amino acids: CASSQAGRVTNTEAFF. The CDR3 region has the DNA TGCGCCAGCAGCCAGGCGGGACGGGTGACGAACACTGAAGCTTTCTTT.

CDR3 amino acids: CASSLAGGQPQHF. In nucleotides, the CDR3 is TGTGCCAGCAGTTTAGCGGGGGGTCAGCCCCAGCATTTT. The chain employs TRBV12-3 or TRBV12-4 and TRBJ1-5; perhaps TRBD1 as D (5 bases). V dropped 0 bases and J dropped 6 bases, with 6 bases sitting between them. The CDR3 is 13 amino acids.

The rearrangement joins TRBV19 to TRBJ1-1, with D unresolved. The CDR3 runs to 13 residues. Germline CDR1 reads LNHDA; CDR2 reads SQIVND (reference sequence). Deletions cut 5 bases from V and 4 bases from J, with 11 bases between. The CDR3 spells CASSFSEGTEAFF. The CDR3 region has the DNA TGTGCCAGTAGTTTTAGTGAGGGCACTGAAGCTTTCTTT. Variable domain in full (rest from reference TRBV19 and TRBJ1-1): DGGITQSPKYLFRKEGQNVTLSCEQNLNHDAMYWYRQDPGQGLRLIYYSQIVNDFQKGDIAEGYSVSREKKESFPLTVTSAQKNPTAFYLCASSFSEGTEAFFGQGTRLTVV.

The chain links TRBV5-1 to TRBJ1-3, with D possibly matching TRBD1 (5 bases). Germline V gives CDR1 SGHRS, CDR2 YFSETQ. V lost 5 bases, J lost 3 bases, and 15 bases lay in between. This CDR3 spans 15 amino acids. The CDR3 DNA follows: TGCGCCAGCAGTCCGGGACTGGGATTTGGAAACACCATATATTTT. It encodes CASSPGLGFGNTIYF.

The V call is TRBV12-5, the J call TRBJ1-1; TRBD1 agrees at 7 bases. Germline CDR1 and CDR2: LGHNT and FRNRAP. Unmatched junction bases numbered 4, after V lost 5 bases and J lost 1 base. CDR3 length: 14 amino acids. The chain's CDR3 is CASGPGQKNTEAFF. The CDR3 DNA follows: TGTGCTAGTGGTCCGGGACAGAAGAACACTGAAGCTTTCTTT.

This clone was recorded a few times. This chain joins TRBV6-2 or TRBV6-3 and TRBJ2-1; 8 bases line up with TRBD1. Germline assignment: CDR1 MNHEY and CDR2 SVGEGT. After removal of 2 bases from V and 8 bases from J, the junction contained 8 bases not matched to a gene. This CDR3 contains 15 residues. The CDR3 region has the DNA TGTGCCAGCAGTTACCTGGCAGGGGGCGCGGATGAGCAGTTCTTC. It specifies CASSYLAGGADEQFF.

The chain links TRBV19 to TRBJ1-2; D not certain. The CDR3 loop spans 12 amino acids. Germline V CDR1 and CDR2: LNHDA, SQIVND (reference sequence). Trimming shortened V by 9 bases and J by 8 bases, and 16 bases separated the two germline ends. CDR3 region: CASRHILGGYTF. CDR3 DNA: TGTGCCAGCCGACATATCCTAGGGGGCTACACCTTC. The entire variable domain, with the rest obtained from reference TRBV19 and TRBJ1-2, is as follows: DGGITQSPKYLFRKEGQNVTLSCEQNLNHDAMYWYRQDPGQGLRLIYYSQIVNDFQKGDIAEGYSVSREKKESFPLTVTSAQKNPTAFYLCASRHILGGYTFGSGTRLTVV.

This chain connects TRBV18 to TRBJ2-3; D could derive from TRBD1 or TRBD2 (6 bases each). Germline V CDR1 and CDR2: KGHSH, LQKENI. Trimming took off 6 bases at V and 2 bases at J, with 12 bases between the two ends. The CDR3 sequence is 14 residues long. In nucleotides, the CDR3 is TGTGCCAGCTCCCTTAGGGGGGACACAGATACGCAGTATTTT. Its translation: CASSLRGDTDTQYF.

This clone is a singleton in its sample. The chain carries TRBV7-2 and TRBJ1-2, with TRBD1 matching over 7 bases. The CDR3 covers 18 residues. Germline V gene data show CDR1 as SGHTA and CDR2 as FQGNSA. The ends lost 1 base at V and 0 bases at J; junction bases unmatched: 11. This CDR3 reads CASSLDWTGITANYGYTF. The CDR3 DNA is TGTGCCAGCAGCTTAGATTGGACAGGAATCACAGCTAACTATGGCTACACCTTC.